Sequencing of this TCR beta chain was carried out in a study of technical replicates of blood from several donors. This clone was found once. This table comes from immunoSEQ multiplex PCR, and its TCRdb copy is limited to in-frame clones, with some not included. The sample has about 75,000 clones; about 97% are singletons. This CDR3 has 14 residues. V lost 3 bases to trimming and J lost 3 bases; unmatched junction nucleotides: 5. Germline CDR1 SGHRS, CDR2 YFSETQ. The TCR was taken from a human donor in good health. The material sequenced was T cells isolated from PBMCs. V gene TRBV5-1 combines with J gene TRBJ1-1, with TRBD1 matching 7 bases. CDR3 in amino acids: CASSSEGADTEAFF. CDR3 in DNA: TGCGCCAGCAGCTCCGAGGGGGCGGACACTGAAGCTTTCTTT.